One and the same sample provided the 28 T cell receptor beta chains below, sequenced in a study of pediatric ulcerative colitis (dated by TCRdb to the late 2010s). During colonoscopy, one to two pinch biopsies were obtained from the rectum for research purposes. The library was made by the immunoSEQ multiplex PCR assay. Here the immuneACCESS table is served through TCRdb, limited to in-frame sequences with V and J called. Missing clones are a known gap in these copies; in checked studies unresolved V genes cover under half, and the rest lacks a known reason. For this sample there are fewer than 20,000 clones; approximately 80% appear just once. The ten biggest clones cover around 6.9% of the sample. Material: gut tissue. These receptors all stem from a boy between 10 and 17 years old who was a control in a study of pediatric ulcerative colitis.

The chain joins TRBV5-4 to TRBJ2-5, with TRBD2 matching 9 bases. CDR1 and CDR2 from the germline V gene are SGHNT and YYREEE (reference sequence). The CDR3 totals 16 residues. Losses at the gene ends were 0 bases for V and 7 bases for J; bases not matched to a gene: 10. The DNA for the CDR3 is TGTGCCAGCAGCTTGGCCTCGACTAGCGGAGAAGGGACCCAGTACTTC. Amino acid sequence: CASSLASTSGEGTQYF. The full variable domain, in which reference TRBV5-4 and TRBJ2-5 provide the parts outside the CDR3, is ETGVTQSPTHLIKTRGQQVTLRCSSQSGHNTVSWYQQALGQGPQFIFQYYREEENGRGNFPPRFSGLQFPNYSSELNVNALELDDSALYLCASSLASTSGEGTQYFGPGTRLLVL.

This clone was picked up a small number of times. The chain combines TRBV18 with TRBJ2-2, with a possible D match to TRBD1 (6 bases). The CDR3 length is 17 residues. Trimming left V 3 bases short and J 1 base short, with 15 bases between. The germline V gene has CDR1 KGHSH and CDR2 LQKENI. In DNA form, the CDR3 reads TGTGCCAGCTCACCCCGACAGGTGGTTGGGAACACCGGGGAGCTGTTTTTT. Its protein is CASSPRQVVGNTGELFF. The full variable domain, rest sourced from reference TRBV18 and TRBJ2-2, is NAGVMQNPRHLVRRRGQEARLRCSPMKGHSHVYWYRQLPEEGLKFMVYLQKENIIDESGMPKERFSAEFPKEGPSILRIQQVVRGDSAAYFCASSPRQVVGNTGELFFGEGSRLTVL.

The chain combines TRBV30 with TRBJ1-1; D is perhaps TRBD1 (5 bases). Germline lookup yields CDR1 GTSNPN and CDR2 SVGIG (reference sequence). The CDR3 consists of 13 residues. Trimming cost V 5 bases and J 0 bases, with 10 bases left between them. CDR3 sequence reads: CAWDRSMNTEAFF. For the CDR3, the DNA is TGTGCCTGGGACAGAAGTATGAACACTGAAGCTTTCTTT.

The CDR3 DNA is TGTGCCAGCAGCCAAGGAGGGACTAGCTACAATGAGCAGTTCTTC. It translates to CASSQGGTSYNEQFF. The chain uses TRBV4-2 and TRBJ2-1; 8 bases are a match to TRBD2. Germline V gene sequence: CDR1 LGHNA, CDR2 YNFKEQ. CDR3 length equals 15 residues. Trimming cost V 1 base and J 3 bases; bases outside gene matches: 2.

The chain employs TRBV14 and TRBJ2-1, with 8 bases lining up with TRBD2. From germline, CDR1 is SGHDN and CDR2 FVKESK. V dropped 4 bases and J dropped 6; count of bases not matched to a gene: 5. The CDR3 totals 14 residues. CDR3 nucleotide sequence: TGTGCCAGCAGCCCGGGGGGGGTCTTCAATGAGCAGTTCTTC. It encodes CASSPGGVFNEQFF.

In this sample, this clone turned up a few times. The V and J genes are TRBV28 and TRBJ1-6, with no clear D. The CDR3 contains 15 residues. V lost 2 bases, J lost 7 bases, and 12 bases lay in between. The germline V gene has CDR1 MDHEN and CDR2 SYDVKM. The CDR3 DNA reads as TGTGCCAGCAGTTTAAATCTCGGGTGGAATTCACCCCTCCACTTT. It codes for CASSLNLGWNSPLHF.

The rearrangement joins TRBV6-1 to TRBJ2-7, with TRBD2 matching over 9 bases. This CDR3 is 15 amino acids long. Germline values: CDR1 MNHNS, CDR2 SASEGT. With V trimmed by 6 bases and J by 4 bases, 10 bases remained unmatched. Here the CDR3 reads CASREQTSGGYEQYF. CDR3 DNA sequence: TGTGCCAGCAGGGAACAGACTAGCGGTGGGTACGAGCAGTACTTC.

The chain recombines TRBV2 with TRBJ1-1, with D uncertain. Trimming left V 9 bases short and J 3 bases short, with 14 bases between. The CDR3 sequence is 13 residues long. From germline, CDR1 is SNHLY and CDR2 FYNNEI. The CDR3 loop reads CASVREGDTEAFF. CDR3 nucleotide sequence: TGTGCCAGTGTGAGAGAAGGTGACACTGAAGCTTTCTTT.

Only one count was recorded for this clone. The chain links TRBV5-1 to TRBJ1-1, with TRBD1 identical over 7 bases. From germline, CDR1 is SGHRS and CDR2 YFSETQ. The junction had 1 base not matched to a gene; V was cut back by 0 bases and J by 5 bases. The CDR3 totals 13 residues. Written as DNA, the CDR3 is TGCGCCAGCAGCTTGGTCAGGGGGACTGAAGCTTTCTTT. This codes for CASSLVRGTEAFF.

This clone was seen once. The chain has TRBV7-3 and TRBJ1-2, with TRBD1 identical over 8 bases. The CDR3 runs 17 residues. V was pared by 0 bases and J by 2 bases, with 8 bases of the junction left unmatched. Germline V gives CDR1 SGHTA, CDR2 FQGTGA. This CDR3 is CASSLTHYGQGNYGYTF. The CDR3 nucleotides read TGTGCCAGCAGCTTAACCCATTATGGACAGGGAAACTATGGCTACACCTTC.

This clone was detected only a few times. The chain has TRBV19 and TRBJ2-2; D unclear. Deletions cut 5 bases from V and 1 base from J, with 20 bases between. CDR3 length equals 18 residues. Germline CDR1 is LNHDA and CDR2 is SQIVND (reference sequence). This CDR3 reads CASSYLSEAEKNTGELFF. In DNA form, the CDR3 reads TGTGCCAGTAGTTATCTCTCTGAGGCGGAAAAGAACACCGGGGAGCTGTTTTTT.

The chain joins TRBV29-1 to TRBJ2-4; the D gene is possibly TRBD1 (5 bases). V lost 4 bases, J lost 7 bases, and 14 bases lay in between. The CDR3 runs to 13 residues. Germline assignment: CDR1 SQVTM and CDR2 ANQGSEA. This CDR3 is CSVVQGTWNIQYF. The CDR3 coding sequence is TGCAGCGTTGTGCAGGGTACGTGGAACATTCAGTACTTC.

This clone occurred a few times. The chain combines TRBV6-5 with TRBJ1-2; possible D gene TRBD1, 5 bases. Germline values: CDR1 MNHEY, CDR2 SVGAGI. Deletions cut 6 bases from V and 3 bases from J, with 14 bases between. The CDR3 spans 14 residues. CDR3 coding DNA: TGTGCCAGCAGCTATCTTCCGGGGGACTATGGCTACACCTTC. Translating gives CASSYLPGDYGYTF.

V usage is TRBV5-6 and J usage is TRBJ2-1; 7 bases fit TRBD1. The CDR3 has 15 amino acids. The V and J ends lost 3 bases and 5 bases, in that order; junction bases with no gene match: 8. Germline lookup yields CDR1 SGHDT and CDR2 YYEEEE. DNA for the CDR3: TGTGCCAGCAGCTCCTCCGGGACAGCTAACAATGAGCAGTTCTTC. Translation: CASSSSGTANNEQFF. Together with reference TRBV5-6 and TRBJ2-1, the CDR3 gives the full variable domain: DAGVTQSPTHLIKTRGQQVTLRCSPKSGHDTVSWYQQALGQGPQFIFQYYEEEERQRGNFPDRFSGHQFPNYSSELNVNALLLGDSALYLCASSSSGTANNEQFFGPGTRLTVL.

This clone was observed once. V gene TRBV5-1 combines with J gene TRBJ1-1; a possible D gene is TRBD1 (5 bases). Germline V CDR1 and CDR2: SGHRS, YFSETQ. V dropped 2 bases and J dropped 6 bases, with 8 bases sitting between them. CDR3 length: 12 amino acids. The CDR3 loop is CASSLGESEAFF. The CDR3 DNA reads TGCGCCAGCAGCTTAGGGGAGTCTGAAGCTTTCTTT.

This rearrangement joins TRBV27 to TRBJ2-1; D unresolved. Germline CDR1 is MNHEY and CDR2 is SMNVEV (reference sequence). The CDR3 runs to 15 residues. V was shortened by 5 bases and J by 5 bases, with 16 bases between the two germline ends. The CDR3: CASSVRALVHNEQFF. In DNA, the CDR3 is TGTGCCAGCAGTGTCCGCGCGTTGGTCCACAATGAGCAGTTCTTC.

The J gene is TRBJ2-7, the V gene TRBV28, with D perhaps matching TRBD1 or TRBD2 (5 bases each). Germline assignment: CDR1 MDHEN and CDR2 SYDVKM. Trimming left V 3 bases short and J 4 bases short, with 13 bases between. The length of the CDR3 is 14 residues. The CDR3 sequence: CASSFIRGRYEQYF. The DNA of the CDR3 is TGTGCCAGCAGTTTCATCCGGGGCCGATACGAGCAGTACTTC.

CDR3 region: CASSLAYEGTYEQYF. The CDR3 nucleotides read TGTGCCAGCAGCTTAGCGTATGAGGGTACCTACGAGCAGTACTTC. The J gene is TRBJ2-7, the V gene TRBV7-2; D possibly corresponds to TRBD2 (5 bases). The CDR3 runs 15 residues. CDR1 is SGHTA, CDR2 FQGNSA, per germline. The V gene lost 0 bases and the J gene lost 2 bases, with 11 bases spanning the gap. The variable domain in full, with the rest retrieved from reference TRBV7-2 and TRBJ2-7, is GAGVSQSPSNKVTEKGKDVELRCDPISGHTALYWYRQSLGQGLEFLIYFQGNSAPDKSGLPSDRFSAERTGGSVSTLTIQRTQQEDSAVYLCASSLAYEGTYEQYFGPGTRLTVT.

The CDR3: CASKERETDTQYF. The CDR3 nucleotides read TGTGCCAGTAAGGAGCGGGAGACAGATACGCAGTATTTT. This chain links TRBV19 with TRBJ2-3; the match to TRBD2 covers 8 bases. The CDR3 extends over 13 amino acids. Germline loops: CDR1 LNHDA, CDR2 SQIVND (reference sequence). The junction had 3 bases not matched to a gene; V was cut back by 7 bases and J by 3 bases.

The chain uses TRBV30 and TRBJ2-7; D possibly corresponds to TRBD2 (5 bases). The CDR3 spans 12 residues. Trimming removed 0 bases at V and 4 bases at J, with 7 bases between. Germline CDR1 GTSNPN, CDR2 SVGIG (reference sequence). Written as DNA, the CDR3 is TGTGCCTGGAGTGTTACGGGATACGAGCAGTACTTC. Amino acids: CAWSVTGYEQYF.

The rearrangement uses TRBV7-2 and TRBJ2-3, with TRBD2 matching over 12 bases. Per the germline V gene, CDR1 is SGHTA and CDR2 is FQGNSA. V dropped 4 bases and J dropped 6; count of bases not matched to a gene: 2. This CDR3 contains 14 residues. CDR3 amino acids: CASSYGTSGDTQYF. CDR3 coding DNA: TGTGCCAGCAGCTATGGGACTAGCGGGGATACGCAGTATTTT.

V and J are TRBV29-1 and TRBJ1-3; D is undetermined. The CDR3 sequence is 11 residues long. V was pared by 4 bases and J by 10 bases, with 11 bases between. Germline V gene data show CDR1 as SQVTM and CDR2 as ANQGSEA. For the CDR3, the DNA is TGCAGCGTTGTGGAGGAGCCAACCATATATTTT. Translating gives CSVVEEPTIYF.

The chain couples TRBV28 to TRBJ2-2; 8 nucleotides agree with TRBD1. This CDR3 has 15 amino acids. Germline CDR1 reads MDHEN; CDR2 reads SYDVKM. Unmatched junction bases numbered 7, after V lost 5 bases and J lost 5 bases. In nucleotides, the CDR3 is TGTGCCAGCAGTCCGGACAGGGCGGGGACCGGGGAGCTGTTTTTT. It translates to CASSPDRAGTGELFF.

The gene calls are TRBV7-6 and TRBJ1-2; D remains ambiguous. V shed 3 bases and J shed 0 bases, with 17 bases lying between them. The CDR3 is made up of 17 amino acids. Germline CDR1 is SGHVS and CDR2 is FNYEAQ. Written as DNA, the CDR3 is TGTGCCAGCAGCTTGTTGCGTCCCAAAAGAGCTAACTATGGCTACACCTTC. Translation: CASSLLRPKRANYGYTF.

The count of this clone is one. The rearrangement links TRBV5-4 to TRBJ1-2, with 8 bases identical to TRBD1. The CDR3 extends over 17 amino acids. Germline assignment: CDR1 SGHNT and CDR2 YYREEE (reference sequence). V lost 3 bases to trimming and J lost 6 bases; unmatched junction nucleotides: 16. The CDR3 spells CASSSRPTGERRDGYTF. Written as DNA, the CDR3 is TGTGCCAGCAGCTCCCGGCCGACAGGGGAAAGGAGGGATGGCTACACCTTC.

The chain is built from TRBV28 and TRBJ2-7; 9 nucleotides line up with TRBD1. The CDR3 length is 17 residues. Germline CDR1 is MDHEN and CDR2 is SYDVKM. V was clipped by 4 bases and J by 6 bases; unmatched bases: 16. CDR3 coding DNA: TGTGCCAGCAGTTCCCCTGGGACAGGGACGGGAGCCGCCGAGCAGTACTTC. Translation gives CASSSPGTGTGAAEQYF.

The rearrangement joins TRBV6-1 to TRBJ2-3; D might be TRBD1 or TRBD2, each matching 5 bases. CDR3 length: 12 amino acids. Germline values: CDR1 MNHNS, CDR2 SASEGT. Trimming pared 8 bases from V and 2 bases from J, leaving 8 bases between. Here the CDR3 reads CASRDLTDTQYF. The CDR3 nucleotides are TGTGCCAGCCGGGACCTCACAGATACGCAGTATTTT.

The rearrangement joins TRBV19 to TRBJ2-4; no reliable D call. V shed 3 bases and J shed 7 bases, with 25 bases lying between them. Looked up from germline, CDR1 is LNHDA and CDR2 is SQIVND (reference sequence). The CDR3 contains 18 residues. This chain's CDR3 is CASSIRFLDTIPENIQYF. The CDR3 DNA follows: TGTGCCAGTAGTATCCGATTTCTCGATACTATTCCGGAGAACATTCAGTACTTC.